The table lists the clone carrying this T cell receptor beta chain with many counts. Its antigen is not identified. This entry comes from a study of CD8 T cells in ankylosing spondylitis. Germline V gene lookup returns CDR1 DFQATT and CDR2 SNEGSKA (reference sequence). The CDR3 length is 12 residues. The V and J ends lost 6 bases and 11 bases respectively, with 19 bases between them. Quantitative 5'-RACE was performed with molecular barcodes, and it yielded the TCR beta libraries. MiXCR, run by TCRdb on the 5' RACE reads, gives a single entry per CDR3 protein. The sample contains approximately 24,000 distinct CDR3 sequences, around 13% of which appear only once. Study-wide findings and caveats: Seemingly characteristic of ankylosing spondylitis blood was a TCR beta motif consisting of under ten highly homologous variants.

Sequencing was performed on blood. This receptor was identified in a male donor with ankylosing spondylitis or in good health (not recorded which). The V and J genes are TRBV20-1 and TRBJ1-1; D unresolved. The CDR3 reads CSAAPTGLTAFF. CDR3 DNA: TGCAGTGCAGCCCCCACGGGTCTGACCGCTTTCTTT.